This T cell receptor beta chain was documented in a study of T cells after yellow fever vaccination. In its sample, this clonotype was seen many times. Antigen specificity is unknown. Study-level findings and limits: Most clones from primary vaccination were detected again post-booster (96% CD4, 88% CD8).

The CDR3 spans 13 residues. Trimming cost V 0 bases and J 4 bases, with 7 bases left between them. Germline CDR1 reads SGHNT; CDR2 reads YYREEE (reference sequence). By 5'RACE template switching, TCR cDNA was produced, with a universal primer site and UMIs added in the process. One entry per CDR3 protein results from TCRdb running MiXCR on the 5' RACE reads. The sample consists of some 110,000 distinct CDR3 sequences, roughly 7.9% of them appearing once. The sequence was obtained from a man aged 18 to 30 who received the YFV17D yellow fever vaccine. The rearrangement joins TRBV5-4 to TRBJ2-5; TRBD1 might be the D (5 bases). The source was CD4+ T cells sorted from PBMCs, collected roughly 46 days after the first yellow fever vaccination. CDR3 region: CASSLGGGETQYF. CDR3 in DNA: TGTGCCAGCAGCTTGGGGGGCGGAGAGACCCAGTACTTC.